This T cell receptor (beta chain) was sequenced for a study of T cell responses to AZD1222 COVID-19 vaccine. The study's findings and limits: Per reports, nearly half of all spike-specific TCRs target regions that are unmutated in variants. Spike-specific TCR breadth and depth rose after two AZD1222 doses.

TCRdb's copy holds only in-frame clones and misses some; the assay was immunoSEQ multiplex PCR. The repertoire holds some 180,000 clones, with 90% to 95% as singletons. V dropped 7 bases and J dropped 8; count of bases not matched to a gene: 10. This CDR3 has 14 amino acids. The germline CDR1 and CDR2 sequences are MNHEY and SVGAGI. Concerning this clone: Its antigen is undetermined.

V gene TRBV6-5 combines with J gene TRBJ1-4; 7 bases map to TRBD1. The receptor was isolated from an adult who received the MenACWY meningococcal vaccine as a control. The material sequenced was peripheral blood, taken 28 days after the second dose of the MenACWY control vaccine. DNA of the CDR3: TGTGCCAGCAAGACACAGGGGATTGGAGAAAAACTGTTTTTT. The encoded protein is CASKTQGIGEKLFF.